These 19 T cell receptor beta chains were sequenced from one sample in a study of T cells in localized non-small cell lung cancer (dated by TCRdb to the early 2020s). Library creation used the immunoSEQ multiplex PCR assay. The source is immuneACCESS, and TCRdb retained only in-frame sequences with V and J called. Part of the clones is not carried over; for the studies checked, unresolved V genes explain less than half of this, and the remainder is unexplained. This sample holds 61,000 or so clones; about nine tenths were observed only once. The ten largest clones capture about 5.6% of the sample. The specimen was peripheral blood, collected before any cancer treatment. The receptor source for this set is a woman aged 40 to 75 with stage I lung adenocarcinoma.

V is TRBV6-1 and J is TRBJ2-7; 7 nucleotides line up with TRBD1. Germline CDR1 reads MNHNS; CDR2 reads SASEGT. With 7 bases clipped from V and 6 bases from J, the junction kept 3 bases outside the gene matches. This CDR3 spans 11 amino acids. CDR3 in DNA: TGTGCCAGCACTAACAGGGGCGAGCAGTACTTC. Residues: CASTNRGEQYF.

This chain connects TRBV19 to TRBJ1-5; D is ambiguous. From germline, CDR1 is LNHDA and CDR2 SQIVND (reference sequence). V was cut by 2 bases and J by 2 bases, with 13 bases left in between. The length of the CDR3 is 16 residues. The CDR3 sequence is CASSIRPPAGNQPQHF. DNA of the CDR3: TGTGCCAGTAGTATAAGGCCCCCGGCAGGCAATCAGCCCCAGCATTTT.

Comments on this clone: The germline gene is not matched at one end of the junction; a read error may be the cause. The gene calls are TRBV7-7 and TRBJ2-1; 8 nucleotides agree with TRBD1. This CDR3 contains 16 residues. CDR1 is SSHAT, CDR2 FNYEAQ, per germline (reference sequence). The CDR3 region has the DNA TGTGCTAGCAGCTTACTAGGGACAGGACTAAACAATGAGCAGTTCTTC. Translated: CASSLLGTGLNNEQFF.

The chain combines TRBV4-2 with TRBJ2-4; D call uncertain. CDR3 length: 17 residues. Trimming pared 0 bases from V and 0 bases from J, leaving 12 bases between. Germline loops: CDR1 LGHNA, CDR2 YNFKEQ. The CDR3 DNA reads TGTGCCAGCAGCCAAGACTTTTCACCCCTAGCCAAAAACATTCAGTACTTC. Translated: CASSQDFSPLAKNIQYF.

The chain uses TRBV19 and TRBJ1-1; TRBD1 might be the D (6 bases). Trimming shortened V by 6 bases and J by 1 base, and 12 bases separated the two germline ends. This CDR3 has 14 residues. From germline, CDR1 is LNHDA and CDR2 SQIVND (reference sequence). CDR3 amino acids: CASRRGSPNTEAFF. The CDR3 DNA follows: TGTGCCAGTAGAAGGGGGAGTCCGAACACTGAAGCTTTCTTT.

The chain carries TRBV7-9 and TRBJ1-4; D perhaps matches TRBD1 (5 bases). With 8 bases removed from V and 5 bases from J, the gap between germline ends came to 9 bases. The length of the CDR3 is 12 residues. The germline V gene encodes CDR1 SEHNR and CDR2 FQNEAQ (reference sequence). The CDR3 loop is CASGRTNEKLFF. In DNA form, the CDR3 reads TGTGCCAGCGGGCGGACAAATGAAAAACTGTTTTTT.

The gene calls are TRBV2 and TRBJ2-3; 7 bases map to TRBD2. The germline V gene encodes CDR1 SNHLY and CDR2 FYNNEI. Unmatched junction bases numbered 7, after V lost 7 bases and J lost 0 bases. The CDR3 runs 15 residues. The CDR3 spells CASNRLASSTDTQYF. The CDR3 nucleotides are TGTGCCAGCAACAGACTAGCCTCTAGCACAGATACGCAGTATTTT.

V is TRBV6-5 and J is TRBJ1-1, with D possibly being TRBD1 (5 bases). The CDR3 is 13 residues long. Germline values: CDR1 MNHEY, CDR2 SVGAGI. Trimming removed 7 bases at V and 4 bases at J, with 13 bases between. CDR3: CASTPPGTTEAFF. In DNA form, the CDR3 reads TGTGCCAGCACCCCACCAGGGACCACTGAAGCTTTCTTT.

This chain joins TRBV6-1 and TRBJ2-7; D call uncertain. V was shortened by 0 bases and J by 6 bases, with 18 bases between the two germline ends. Germline V CDR1 and CDR2: MNHNS, SASEGT. The CDR3 runs to 16 residues. The DNA of the CDR3 is TGTGCCAGCAGTGAAGCCCTCTTGACGGTGGAAGGCGAGCAGTACTTC. It codes for CASSEALLTVEGEQYF.

The chain combines TRBV6-1 with TRBJ2-5; 9 nucleotides match TRBD1. Germline CDR1 MNHNS, CDR2 SASEGT. The CDR3 runs to 14 residues. V was clipped by 5 bases and J by 6 bases; unmatched bases: 7. In nucleotides, the CDR3 is TGTGCCAGCAGTCCCGGGACAGGGATAAAGACCCAGTACTTC. This gives the protein CASSPGTGIKTQYF.

This clone was observed a handful of times. This chain uses TRBV19 with TRBJ1-2, with D possibly being TRBD1 (5 bases). The CDR3 consists of 12 residues. V lost 6 bases and J 0 bases, leaving 5 bases between the germline ends. Germline values: CDR1 LNHDA, CDR2 SQIVND (reference sequence). The CDR3 region has the DNA TGTGCCAGTAGAGGGGCTAACTATGGCTACACCTTC. Amino acids: CASRGANYGYTF.

V usage is TRBV5-6 and J usage is TRBJ2-2, with 9 positions matching TRBD1. CDR1 and CDR2 (germline): SGHDT, YYEEEE. The trim removed 2 bases at V and 3 bases at J, leaving 5 bases unmatched. The CDR3 loop spans 16 amino acids. The CDR3 here is CASSLTGTGYTGELFF. In DNA form, the CDR3 reads TGTGCCAGCAGCTTAACCGGGACAGGGTACACCGGGGAGCTGTTTTTT.

DNA of the CDR3: TGTGCCATCCCCTCTGGAAACACCATATATTTT. Protein sequence: CAIPSGNTIYF. The chain carries TRBV19 and TRBJ1-3; D uncertain. There are 11 residues in the CDR3. Looked up from germline, CDR1 is LNHDA and CDR2 is SQIVND (reference sequence). V was cut by 10 bases and J by 0 bases, with 4 bases left in between.

J is TRBJ1-2 and V is TRBV2; 8 bases fit TRBD1. Germline lookup yields CDR1 SNHLY and CDR2 FYNNEI. V was pared by 6 bases and J by 7 bases, with 7 bases of the junction left unmatched. The CDR3 is 13 amino acids. The CDR3 loop is CASREDREVGYTF. CDR3 DNA: TGTGCCAGCAGAGAGGACAGGGAGGTTGGCTACACCTTC.

This clone was counted once. The chain joins TRBV27 to TRBJ2-3; TRBD2 matches 10 bases. Germline CDR1 and CDR2: MNHEY and SMNVEV (reference sequence). V dropped 7 bases and J dropped 1; count of bases not matched to a gene: 2. The CDR3 contains 14 residues. CDR3 protein: CASTLAGGTDTQYF. The CDR3 region has the DNA TGTGCCAGCACTCTAGCGGGGGGCACAGATACGCAGTATTTT.

The chain is built from TRBV2 and TRBJ1-2; D is unclear. The CDR3 has 14 residues. Deletions cut 8 bases from V and 3 bases from J, with 16 bases between. Looked up from germline, CDR1 is SNHLY and CDR2 is FYNNEI. In nucleotides, the CDR3 is TGTGCCAGCCTCAAGGCGGGAGTCTACTATGGCTACACCTTC. It yields the protein CASLKAGVYYGYTF.

V usage is TRBV28 and J usage is TRBJ2-3; D possibly matches TRBD1 or TRBD2 (5 bases each). The CDR3 runs 14 residues. Trimming took 5 bases from V and 2 from J, leaving 11 bases between them. The germline CDR1 and CDR2 sequences are MDHEN and SYDVKM. In DNA form, the CDR3 reads TGTGCCAGCAGTCCCGGGACGTTCACAGATACGCAGTATTTT. It is translated as CASSPGTFTDTQYF.

V is TRBV5-5 and J is TRBJ1-3; D unclear. Per germline, CDR1 SGHKS and CDR2 YYEKEE (reference sequence). With 6 bases removed from V and 0 bases from J, the gap between germline ends came to 7 bases. The CDR3 contains 13 residues. The CDR3 nucleotides read TGTGCCAGCAAACGGCTCTCTGGAAACACCATATATTTT. It specifies CASKRLSGNTIYF.

The chain employs TRBV9 and TRBJ2-1, with a tentative D call TRBD2 (6 bases). Trimming cost V 2 bases and J 6 bases, with 15 bases left between them. This CDR3 region has 15 residues. CDR1 is SGDLS, CDR2 YYNGEE, per germline. Written as DNA, the CDR3 is TGTGCCAGCAGCGTGGAGGGCTCACCAGGCAATGAGCAGTTCTTC. Translated: CASSVEGSPGNEQFF.